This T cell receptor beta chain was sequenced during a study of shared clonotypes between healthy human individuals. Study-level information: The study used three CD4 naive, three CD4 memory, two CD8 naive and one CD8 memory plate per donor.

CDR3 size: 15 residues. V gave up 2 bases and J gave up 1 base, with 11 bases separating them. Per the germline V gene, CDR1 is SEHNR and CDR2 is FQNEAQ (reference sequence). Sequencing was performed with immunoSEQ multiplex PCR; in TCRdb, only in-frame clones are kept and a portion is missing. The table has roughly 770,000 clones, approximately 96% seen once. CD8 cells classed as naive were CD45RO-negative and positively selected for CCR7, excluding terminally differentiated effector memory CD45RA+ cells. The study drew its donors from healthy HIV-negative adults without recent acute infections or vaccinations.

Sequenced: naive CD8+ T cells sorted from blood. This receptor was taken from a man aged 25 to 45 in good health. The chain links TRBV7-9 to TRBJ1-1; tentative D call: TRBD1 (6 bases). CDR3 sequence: CASSLTAGQNTEAFF. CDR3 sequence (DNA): TGTGCCAGCAGCTTAACCGCGGGACAGAACACTGAAGCTTTCTTT.